This T cell receptor (beta chain) derives from a study of regulatory T cells in long-lasting Graves disease. Trimming removed 5 bases from V and 3 bases from J; junction bases left unmatched: 13. Germline CDR1 reads MNHEY; CDR2 reads SMNVEV (reference sequence). CDR3 length: 16 amino acids. Arm-PCR of CDR3 regions and iRepertoire HTBI primers were the basis on which TCR beta libraries were built. TCRdb independently ran MiXCR on the multiplex PCR reads; one entry per CDR3 protein. Among more than 650,000 distinct CDR3 sequences listed, about 32% were seen once. As to time point: persistent/refractory GD, antithyroid drugs over 5 years with positive TRAb. Extracted PBMC RNA gave rise to the TCR library.

The clonotype was recovered from a female donor with Graves disease. This chain connects TRBV27 to TRBJ2-7; 7 bases fit TRBD2. Sequencing used peripheral blood mononuclear cells (PBMCs), obtained when the disease was refractory, from a patient treated with antithyroid drugs. This CDR3 is CASSQRAGREIYEQYF. For the CDR3, the DNA is TGTGCCAGCAGTCAAAGAGCTGGGCGGGAGATCTACGAGCAGTACTTC.